This section outlines one T cell receptor beta chain sequence together with its context. This sample was included in a study of blood T cell repertoires in COVID-19. In the study overall: Sites across the United States, Italy and Spain contributed samples from acute and convalescent COVID-19. Sample material is recorded as cDNA or gDNA derived from T cells, B-cell-depleted T cells, or PBMCs.

The length of the CDR3 is 13 residues. V was shortened by 4 bases and J by 5 bases, with 11 bases between the two germline ends. Germline CDR1 and CDR2: SQVTM and ANQGSEA. The protocol was immunoSEQ multiplex PCR, while the TCRdb copy is restricted to in-frame clones and leaves out a portion. This sample has under 200,000 clones, with over 70% found just once. The chain links TRBV29-1 to TRBJ2-2, with D possibly TRBD1 on 6 matching bases. The origin of this receptor is a man aged 55 to 70 with active or convalescent COVID-19. Sequences were obtained from peripheral blood. In DNA, the CDR3 is TGCAGCGTTGCGGCAGGGGTAACCGGGGAGCTGTTTTTT. It translates to CSVAAGVTGELFF.